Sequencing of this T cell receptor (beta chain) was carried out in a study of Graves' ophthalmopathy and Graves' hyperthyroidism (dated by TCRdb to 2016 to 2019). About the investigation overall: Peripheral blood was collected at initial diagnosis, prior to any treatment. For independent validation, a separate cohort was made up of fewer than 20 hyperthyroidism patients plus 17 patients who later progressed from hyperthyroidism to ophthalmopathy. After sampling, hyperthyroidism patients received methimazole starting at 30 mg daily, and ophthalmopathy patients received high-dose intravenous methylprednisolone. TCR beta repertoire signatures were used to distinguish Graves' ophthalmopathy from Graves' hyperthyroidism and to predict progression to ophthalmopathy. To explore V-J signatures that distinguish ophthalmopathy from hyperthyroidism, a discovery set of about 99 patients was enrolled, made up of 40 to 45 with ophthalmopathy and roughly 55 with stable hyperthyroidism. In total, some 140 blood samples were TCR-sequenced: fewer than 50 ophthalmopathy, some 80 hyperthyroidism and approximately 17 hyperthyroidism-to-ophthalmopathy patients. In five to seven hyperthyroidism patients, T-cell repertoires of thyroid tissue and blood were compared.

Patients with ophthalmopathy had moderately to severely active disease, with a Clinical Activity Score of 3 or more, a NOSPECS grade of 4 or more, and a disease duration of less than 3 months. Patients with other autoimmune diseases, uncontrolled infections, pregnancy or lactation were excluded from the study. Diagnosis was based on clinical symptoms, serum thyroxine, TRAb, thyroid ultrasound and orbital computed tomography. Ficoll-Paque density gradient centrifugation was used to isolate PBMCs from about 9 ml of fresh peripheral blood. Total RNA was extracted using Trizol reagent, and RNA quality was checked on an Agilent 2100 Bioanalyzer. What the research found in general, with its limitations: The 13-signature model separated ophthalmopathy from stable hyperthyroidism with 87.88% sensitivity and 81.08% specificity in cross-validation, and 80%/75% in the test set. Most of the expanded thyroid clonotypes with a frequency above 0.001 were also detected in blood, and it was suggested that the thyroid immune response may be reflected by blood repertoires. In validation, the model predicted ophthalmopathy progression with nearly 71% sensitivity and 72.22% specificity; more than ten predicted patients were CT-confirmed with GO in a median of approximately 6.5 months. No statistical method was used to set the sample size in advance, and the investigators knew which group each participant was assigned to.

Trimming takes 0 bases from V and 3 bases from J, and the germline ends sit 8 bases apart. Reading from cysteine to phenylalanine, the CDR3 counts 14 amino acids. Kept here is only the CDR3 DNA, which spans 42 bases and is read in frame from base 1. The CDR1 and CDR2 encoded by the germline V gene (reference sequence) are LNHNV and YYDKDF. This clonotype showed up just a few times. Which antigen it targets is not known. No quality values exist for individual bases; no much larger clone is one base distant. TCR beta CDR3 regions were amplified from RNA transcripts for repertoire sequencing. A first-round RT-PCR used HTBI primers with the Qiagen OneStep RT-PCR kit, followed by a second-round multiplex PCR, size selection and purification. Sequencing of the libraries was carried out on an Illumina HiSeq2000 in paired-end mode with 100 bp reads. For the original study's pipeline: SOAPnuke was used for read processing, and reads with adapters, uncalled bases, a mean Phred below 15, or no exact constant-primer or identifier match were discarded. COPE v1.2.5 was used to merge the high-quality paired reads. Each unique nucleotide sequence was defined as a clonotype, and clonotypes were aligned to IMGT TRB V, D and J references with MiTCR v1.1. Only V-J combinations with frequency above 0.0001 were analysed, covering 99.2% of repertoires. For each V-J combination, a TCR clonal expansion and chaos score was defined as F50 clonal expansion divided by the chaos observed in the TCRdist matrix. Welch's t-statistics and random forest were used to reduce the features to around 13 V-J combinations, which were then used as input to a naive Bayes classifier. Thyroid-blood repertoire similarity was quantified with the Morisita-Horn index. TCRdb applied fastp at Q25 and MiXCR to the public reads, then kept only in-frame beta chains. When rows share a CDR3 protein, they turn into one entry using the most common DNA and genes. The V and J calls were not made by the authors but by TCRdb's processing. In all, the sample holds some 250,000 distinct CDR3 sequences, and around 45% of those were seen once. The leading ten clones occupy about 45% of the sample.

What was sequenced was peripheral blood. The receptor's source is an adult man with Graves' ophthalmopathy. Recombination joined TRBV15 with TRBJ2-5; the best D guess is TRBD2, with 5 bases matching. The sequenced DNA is TGTGCCACCAGCAGAGATCGAGGGAAAGAGACCCAGTACTTC. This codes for CATSRDRGKETQYF.